This TCR beta chain was sequenced during a study of cytomegalovirus exposure and HLA in healthy donors (TCRdb year 2017). Notes on the research overall: According to an earlier analysis of 450 to 650 of the donors, some 180 million T cells yielded some 120 million unique TCR beta sequences and approximately 280 Gb of sequence data. An earlier analysis of 587 of the donors applied high-throughput TCR beta sequencing to assess whether each TCR beta V gene segment acted as functional or pseudogenic. Because of strong linkage in the cohort, roughly five DR-DQ haplotypes were treated as single units for association and clustering. The genetic ancestry cluster associated with self-reported Caucasian donors included over 65% of the approximately 400 genotyped donors. Class I and class II HLA loci were covered by the typing at four-digit resolution. Every discovery cohort repertoire had been produced on one sequencing platform. To predict cytomegalovirus infection status, the study brought together high-throughput TCR immunosequencing, statistical association of individual TCRs with disease status, and machine learning. Donor age, sex, ethnicity and CMV serostatus were compiled together with the repertoire data. In addition to the first cohort of several hundred subjects, a separate validation cohort of approximately 130 different subjects was used. Among about 400 genotyped donors of the cohort, an average of about 240,000 unique TCR beta nucleotide sequences was sequenced per donor, of which about 18% were non-productive. Rather than drawing on any new phenotypic data, the later analysis identified candidate immune exposures from TCR beta sequences and the way those sequences occurred across donors. An early release covering 550 to 700 HLA-typed donors comprised approximately 300 gigabases of sequencing data and approximately 80 million unique TCR sequences. Typing coverage differed by locus: A, B, C, DRB1 and DQB1 were typed in about 629-630 donors, DQA1 in roughly 500, DPA1 in some 610, and DPB1 in 472. Using immunosequencing, the study profiled T cell repertoires from about 610 subjects and related those repertoires to cytomegalovirus serostatus. In a later genetic analysis, genome-wide SNP genotypes for about 55% of the roughly 700 donors were used, and that subset was treated as a discovery cohort. A later analysis re-examined previously published TCR beta repertoires from just over 650 donors and added high-resolution HLA genotyping to investigate patterns of TCR occurrence. The study aimed to test whether signatures of past pathogen exposure could be identified by cataloging public T cell receptors. The investigation overall reported the following: In a later analysis, TCR association rates were found to vary across HLA loci, with the most associated TCRs seen for DRB1 alleles and the fewest for HLA-C alleles. Compared with the roughly 720-donor mean, donors in an Asian-associated ancestry cluster had fewer N-insertions in productive TCRs, according to a later genetic analysis. The 87-base-pair reads could not distinguish some IMGT-functional V segments, including TRBV6-2 and TRBV6-3, so those segments were excluded. CMV serostatus was the only immune exposure information available for the cohort. In a later analysis, 16,951 TCR beta sequences were associated with specific HLA alleles at a false discovery rate of 0.05. An earlier analysis of some 590 of the donors showed that most TCR beta V segments appeared in productive rearrangements either about 87% or about 30% of the time, which broadly matched IMGT annotations. V-gene and J-gene trimming of TCR beta chains was associated with a missense DCLRE1C variant in a later genetic analysis, and the association was replicated in an independent cohort. In vitro tests confirmed that three of the cytomegalovirus-associated TCR beta chains recognize cytomegalovirus antigens. Several of the top co-occurrence clusters appeared to be linked to parvovirus B19, influenza, CMV and Epstein-Barr virus, according to a later analysis. Cytomegalovirus status was reported to be diagnosed by the classifier with high specificity and sensitivity in both the original and validation cohorts. A further reported finding was that TCR beta sequences accurately predicted the HLA-A and HLA-B alleles for most subjects in the first cohort. A later analysis found that most CMV-associated TCR beta chains appeared HLA-restricted, with HLA associations seemingly driven largely by CMV exposure. When HLA alleles, especially DR and DQ, strongly co-occurred, attributing TCR associations to individual alleles was difficult. The authors suggested that the approach could potentially be extended to other disease states and immunological phenotypes. Most TCR sequences were observed very rarely across donors, whereas some public TCRs were present in many individuals. A total of roughly 160 TCR beta chains were listed by the study as associated with cytomegalovirus. Because counts were too low, some 17 rarely observed V segments, including chromosome 9 orphons, were excluded from the earlier analysis of fewer than 650 of the donors. A cluster of highly shared sequence variants was judged likely to be a technical artifact of the sequencing pipeline. Because HLA typing was unavailable for some donors at each locus, only the typed subset was used in association tests. The presence/absence analyses assumed that sequencing depth was roughly uniform across donors, and that assumption may not be true. This cohort had only TCR beta chains sequenced, and the lack of alpha or paired-chain data limited which features could be detected. Linkage disequilibrium might explain the correlated functional status among segregating V segments, but an unknown experimental factor could not be ruled out. In a later analysis, HLA-associated TCR beta chains showed more clonal expansion and lower generation probabilities than non-associated chains that were equally common.

With respect to this clone: Its target antigen remains unknown.

In total, 630 or so healthy bone marrow donors made up the cohort. Cohort members were all nominally healthy when sampled, although unrecorded immune exposures were likely present. The donor tested CMV seropositive and was one of the 289 seropositive cohort members. A peripheral blood sample was collected from each donor, and TCR beta sequencing was performed on peripheral blood mononuclear cells. The Qiagen DNeasy Blood Extraction Kit was used to extract genomic DNA from the blood cell samples. Germline trimming amounts to 0 bases on V and 5 bases on J, with 7 as the count of junction bases outside the gene matches. The CDR1 and CDR2 encoded by the germline V gene are SGHRS and YFSETQ. The CDR3, from cysteine to phenylalanine, totals 16 residues. The only DNA kept is the CDR3, 48 bases in frame from the first base. Library generation was performed with the immunoSEQ multiplex PCR assay. For the multiplex PCR, a mixture combining 60 forward primers for TCR Vbeta segments and 13 reverse primers for TCR Jbeta segments was used. Amplification of the CDR3 region of rearranged TCR beta genes was performed with a multiplex PCR assay on genomic DNA. The Illumina HiSeq System was used to sequence the amplified TCR beta libraries as 87-base-pair reads. The original methods were these. In a later analysis, some 80 million unique TCR beta chains were counted across the 650 to 750 repertoires, and approximately 11 million of these chains were shared by at least two donors. Raw reads were error-corrected and collapsed into unique sequences with a nearest-neighbor algorithm that merged closely related sequences to remove PCR and sequencing errors. To assign V, D and J gene segments, CDR3 sequences were aligned to IMGT reference sequences. For a sequence to be retained, a match of at least six nucleotides was required to both a V gene segment and a J gene segment. A rearrangement was called productive if the CDR3 had no stop codons and remained in frame with V and J, and every other rearrangement was called non-productive. Following IMGT convention, CDR3 was defined as the stretch from the second conserved V-encoded cysteine to the conserved J-encoded phenylalanine. The earlier analysis of a few hundred of the donors excluded any sequence lacking an unambiguous match to a single V gene segment. In an earlier analysis of 587 of the donors, a V segment was called functional when productive rearrangements were above 56.7%, and segregating when the standard deviation between donors exceeded 5%. A statistical classification framework was developed to diagnose cytomegalovirus status using the catalog of TCR beta chain sequences. V and J gene assignment, in a later analysis, came from comparing TCR nucleotide sequences with IMGT/GENE-DB human TR gene sequences. The TCRdist pipeline was used in a later analysis to assign CDR3 sequences and most-parsimonious VDJ recombination scenarios. In a later analysis, every TCR beta chain was defined by the combination of its CDR3 amino acid sequence and its V-gene family, and reads without a unique V-gene family were dropped. As a way to deal with suspected cross-contamination and a sequencing artifact, a later analysis dropped roughly 600 nucleotide sequences that were highly shared and had low generation probability. For each public chain, a later analysis derived a clonal expansion index from normalized ranks of inferred template counts within each repertoire. Generation probabilities in a later analysis came from a VDJ recombination model fitted to out-of-frame rearrangements, and those results were checked against IGoR. In a later analysis, TCR-TCR, TCR-HLA and TCR-CMV co-occurrence was scored with hypergeometric tests, and a repertoire-size bias correction was applied to TCR pairs. False discovery rates were estimated in a later analysis by permuting HLA or CMV assignments 20 times. In a later analysis, co-occurring TCRs were grouped with DBSCAN, and TCRdist sequence similarity was added when clustering was performed within HLA-allele-positive subsets. Co-occurrence clustering excluded repertoires with fewer than 30,000 or more than 120,000 public chains, plus five with anomalous nucleotide sharing. Imported from immuneACCESS, the table was reduced by TCRdb to in-frame sequences with V and J called. These copies leave out some clones; in studies compared against another copy, an unresolved V gene accounts for under half, and the cause of the remainder is not known. The V and J calls and clone size are taken from that table; D and trimming were inferred from the DNA. The table kept for this sample lists 70,000 to 100,000 clones. The top ten clones comprise 3.5% to 4% of the sample.

The receptor chain draws on TRBV5-1 and TRBJ2-5, with 10 bases in between that match TRBD2. The sample comprised PBMCs. The receptor's source is a man between 18 and 29 years old in good health and CMV-seropositive. The nucleotide sequence is given as TGCGCCAGCAGCTTGGGGCTAGCGGGAGATTGGGAGACCCAGTACTTC. Its protein reads: CASSLGLAGDWETQYF.